One sample yielded the 10 T cell receptor beta chains listed below, sequenced in a study of T cell repertoires in cytomegalovirus infection. TCRdb called the reads again in MiXCR, with one record for every CDR3 protein. Among approximately 1,000,000 distinct CDR3 sequences, roughly 30% were seen once, and the ten largest hold about 14%. These receptors' targets are unknown. The sample consisted of cultured CD8+ T cells from PBMCs, taken from culture after CMV antigen stimulation. The source of these receptors is a human donor in good health (CMV status not recorded). Some clones in this sample may be carry-over from other donors' samples.

The V gene is TRBV27, the J gene TRBJ2-7, with unresolved D. The CDR3 covers 13 residues. Trimming cost V 6 bases and J 5 bases, with 14 bases left between them. The germline V gene has CDR1 MNHEY and CDR2 SMNVEV (reference sequence). The CDR3 here is CASSLDDGDEQYF. The DNA for the CDR3 is TGTGCCAGCAGCCTGGACGATGGGGACGAGCAGTACTTC.

This clonotype occurred a few times. The chain uses TRBV6-2 or TRBV6-3 and TRBJ2-7; the D gene could be TRBD1 or TRBD2 (5 bases each). There are 13 residues in the CDR3. CDR1 is MNHEY and CDR2 is SVGEGT in the germline V gene. V lost 2 bases, J lost 4 bases, and 9 bases lay in between. The CDR3 DNA sequence: TGTGCCAGCAGTTACCGGGGCGAATACGAGCAGTACGTC. Translated, it gives CASSYRGEYEQYV.

V is TRBV10-1 and J is TRBJ2-1; TRBD2 matches at 9 bases. The CDR3 extends over 15 amino acids. CDR1 and CDR2 from the germline V gene are WNHNN and SYGVQD (reference sequence). The junction had 11 bases not matched to a gene; V was cut back by 4 bases and J by 10 bases. The DNA for the CDR3 is TGCGCCAGCAGTGCGGCGCGGGGGGGCCTAGGAGAGCAGTTCTTC. This gives the protein CASSAARGGLGEQFF.

This clonotype was detected only a few times. The chain joins TRBV6-1 to TRBJ1-2; no definite D call. V lost 5 bases to trimming and J lost 0 bases, with 7 bases between them. The V gene's germline CDR1 is MNHNS and CDR2 SASEGT. The CDR3 is made up of 13 amino acids. The CDR3 here is CASSHHPNYGYTF. The CDR3 bases are TGTGCCAGCAGTCACCACCCTAACTATGGCTACACCTTC.

The V call is TRBV7-2, the J call TRBJ1-4; D gene unclear. Germline-derived CDR1 and CDR2 are SGHTA and FQGNSA. V lost 0 bases and J lost 5, with 13 bases in between. CDR3 size: 16 residues. The CDR3 DNA follows: TGTGCCAGCAGCTTAGCCTCACAAGGACTGAATGAAAAACTGTTTTTT. Translation gives CASSLASQGLNEKLFF.

CDR3 DNA sequence: TGTGCCAGCAGCTCTCGCCGGGCGTCGGGACACTATGGCTACACCTTC. It translates to CASSSRRASGHYGYTF. The chain links TRBV7-9 to TRBJ1-2, with D tentatively TRBD1 (5 bases). Germline CDR1 SEHNR, CDR2 FQNEAQ (reference sequence). The length of the CDR3 is 16 residues. V was clipped by 4 bases and J by 3 bases, with 18 bases between them.

The chain combines TRBV7-9 with TRBJ2-3, with D perhaps matching TRBD2 (5 bases). The CDR3 covers 13 residues. Germline values: CDR1 SEHNR, CDR2 FQNEAQ (reference sequence). The V and J ends lost 4 bases and 5 bases respectively, with 10 bases between them. CDR3 sequence: CASSSMSGDTQYF. The DNA of the CDR3 is TGTGCCAGCAGCTCGATGAGCGGAGATACGCAGTATTTT.

The chain couples TRBV6-5 to TRBJ2-5; 7 bases line up with TRBD2. Germline lookup yields CDR1 MNHEY and CDR2 SVGAGI. Trimming cost V 6 bases and J 3 bases; bases outside gene matches: 10. This CDR3 spans 15 amino acids. CDR3 sequence (DNA): TGTGCCAGCAGCTATGGAGGGGAGGGAAAAGAGACCCAGTACTTC. Its protein is CASSYGGEGKETQYF.

This clonotype occurred a few times. This chain links TRBV27 with TRBJ2-7; D ambiguous. V was clipped by 4 bases and J by 5 bases, with 12 bases between them. Per the germline V gene, CDR1 is MNHEY and CDR2 is SMNVEV (reference sequence). CDR3 length: 13 residues. The CDR3 region is CASSSPPFHEQYV. In DNA, the CDR3 is TGTGCCAGCAGTTCCCCACCCTTCCACGAGCAGTACGTC.

This clonotype was detected a few times. V is TRBV4-3 and J is TRBJ2-2; D is uncertain. Germline CDR1 reads LGHNA; CDR2 reads YSLEER. V shed 4 bases and J shed 5 bases, with 11 bases lying between them. The CDR3 is made up of 14 amino acids. The CDR3 is CASSPSQDTGELFF. DNA for the CDR3: TGCGCCAGCAGCCCAAGTCAGGATACCGGGGAGCTGTTTTTT.